This T cell receptor (beta chain) was identified in a study of blood T cell repertoires in COVID-19. Data came from immunoSEQ multiplex PCR; TCRdb stores just in-frame clones and leaves some out. Seen here are fewer than 250,000 clones, approximately 87% observed once, and the top ten hold under 3%. V trimming: 3 bases; J trimming: 7 bases; junction bases outside the gene matches: 9. The CDR3 contains 14 residues. Looked up from germline, CDR1 is SGHTA and CDR2 is FQGNSA. The specimen was peripheral blood. The receptor was derived from a woman in her 70s with active or convalescent COVID-19. The rearrangement joins TRBV7-2 to TRBJ2-7, with TRBD2 identical over 7 bases. CDR3 nucleotides: TGTGCCAGCAGCTTTTCGGGAGGTGGAAGGGAGCAGTACTTC. It is translated as CASSFSGGGREQYF.